These 32 T cell receptor beta chains share one sample of origin, sequenced in a study of blood T cell repertoires in COVID-19. Method: immunoSEQ multiplex PCR; TCRdb's copy keeps in-frame clones and lacks some. Seen here are about 180,000 clones, about 82% observed once, and the top ten hold around 8.6%. The sequencing input was PBMCs or T cells enriched from blood (not recorded which). These TCRs come from a young woman who had recovered from COVID-19.

The rearrangement links TRBV4-1 to TRBJ1-2; 7 bases align to TRBD1. This CDR3 spans 15 amino acids. Germline CDR1 and CDR2: MGHRA and YSYEKL. V was pared by 2 bases and J by 3 bases, with 6 bases of the junction left unmatched. The CDR3 nucleotides are TGCGCCAGCAGCCAACTGGGTGGGACAGACTATGGCTACACCTTC. Its translation is CASSQLGGTDYGYTF.

The CDR3 sequence: CASVSTGRGYEQYF. In nucleotides, the CDR3 is TGTGCCAGCGTATCAACAGGGCGAGGATACGAGCAGTACTTC. The chain uses TRBV6-5 and TRBJ2-7; the D gene is possibly TRBD1 (6 bases). The germline CDR1 and CDR2 sequences are MNHEY and SVGAGI. Trimming took off 8 bases at V and 4 bases at J, with 18 bases between the two ends. The CDR3 extends over 14 amino acids.

V gene TRBV3-1 (or the pseudogene TRBV3-2) combines with J gene TRBJ2-3; 7 bases match TRBD2. This CDR3 comprises 15 residues. Germline-derived CDR1 and CDR2 are LGHDT and YNNKEL (reference sequence). With V trimmed by 2 bases and J by 2 bases, 4 bases remained unmatched. CDR3 bases: TGTGCCAGCAGCCAACGAAGCGGGAACACAGATACGCAGTATTTT. As protein: CASSQRSGNTDTQYF.

Concerning this clone: Additional DNA sequences in this sample encode the identical CDR3. This chain connects TRBV18 to TRBJ2-1, with 13 bases that match TRBD2. CDR3 length: 15 residues. J was trimmed by 6 bases and V by 3 bases; bases with no gene match: 2. The V gene's germline CDR1 is KGHSH and CDR2 LQKENI. CDR3 nucleotides: TGTGCCAGCTCACCCGGACTAGCGGGAGTCAATGAGCAGTTCTTC. It translates to CASSPGLAGVNEQFF.

The chain combines TRBV19 with TRBJ2-4; 11 nucleotides align to TRBD1. This CDR3 region has 14 residues. Germline loops: CDR1 LNHDA, CDR2 SQIVND (reference sequence). V lost 3 bases, J lost 9 bases, and 4 bases stayed unmatched. The CDR3 region is CASSMDRGRGIQYF. CDR3 in DNA: TGTGCCAGTAGTATGGACAGGGGGCGCGGCATTCAGTACTTC. Together with reference TRBV19 and TRBJ2-4, the CDR3 gives the full variable domain: DGGITQSPKYLFRKEGQNVTLSCEQNLNHDAMYWYRQDPGQGLRLIYYSQIVNDFQKGDIAEGYSVSREKKESFPLTVTSAQKNPTAFYLCASSMDRGRGIQYFGAGTRLSVL.

V is TRBV10-3 and J is TRBJ2-3; possible D gene TRBD2, 6 bases. Per germline, CDR1 ENHRY and CDR2 SYGVKD. The CDR3 consists of 15 residues. V was clipped by 6 bases and J by 0 bases, with 13 bases between them. CDR3: CAISQLAISTDTQYF. The CDR3 bases are TGTGCCATCAGCCAACTAGCTATTAGCACAGATACGCAGTATTTT.

CDR3: CASSLAGHLSGEQYF. Here the CDR3 DNA reads TGTGCCAGCAGCTTGGCGGGACACCTCTCGGGCGAGCAGTACTTC. V gene TRBV5-6 combines with J gene TRBJ2-7, with D possibly TRBD1 on 6 matching bases. This CDR3 region has 15 residues. The V gene lost 0 bases and the J gene lost 6 bases, with 16 bases spanning the gap. Germline CDR1 and CDR2: SGHDT and YYEEEE.

Only one count was recorded for this clone. V is TRBV28 and J is TRBJ1-4; maybe TRBD1 (6 bases). V lost 5 bases to trimming and J lost 8 bases, with 33 bases between them. Germline V CDR1 and CDR2: MDHEN, SYDVKM. The CDR3 has 20 residues. The CDR3 bases are TGTGCCAGCAGTCTCCTGGATCAGACCCTATACGGATACAGGGAGGAAAAACTGTTTTTT. Translation gives CASSLLDQTLYGYREEKLFF. Combining the CDR3 with reference TRBV28 and TRBJ1-4 gives the whole variable domain DVKVTQSSRYLVKRTGEKVFLECVQDMDHENMFWYRQDPGLGLRLIYFSYDVKMKEKGDIPEGYSVSREKKERFSLILESASTNQTSMYLCASSLLDQTLYGYREEKLFFGSGTQLSVL.

This clone occurred a few times. The chain couples TRBV6-5 to TRBJ1-5; no definite D call. Germline V gene data show CDR1 as MNHEY and CDR2 as SVGAGI. CDR3 size: 14 residues. V gave up 6 bases and J gave up 3 bases, with 12 bases separating them. This chain's CDR3 is CASSPERANQPQHF. The CDR3 nucleotides read TGTGCCAGCAGCCCGGAGCGGGCCAATCAGCCCCAGCATTTT.

This chain joins TRBV15 and TRBJ2-3, with TRBD1 identical over 10 bases. Germline assignment: CDR1 LNHNV and CDR2 YYDKDF (reference sequence). The trim removed 3 bases at V and 7 bases at J, leaving 13 bases unmatched. This CDR3 is built from 17 residues. CDR3 residues: CATSSNHRDRGQNTQYF. The DNA of the CDR3 is TGTGCCACCAGCAGTAACCACCGGGACAGGGGTCAAAATACGCAGTATTTT.

The chain employs TRBV25-1 and TRBJ1-5; perhaps TRBD1 as D (5 bases). Germline V gene data show CDR1 as MGHDK and CDR2 as SYGVNS. The CDR3 is 12 residues long. Trimming shortened V by 4 bases and J by 4 bases, and 5 bases separated the two germline ends. CDR3 in amino acids: CASSAGNQPQHF. Written as DNA, the CDR3 is TGTGCCAGCAGTGCAGGGAATCAGCCCCAGCATTTT.

The DNA for the CDR3 is TGCGCCAGCAGCGGTGACAGGGGCAATTCACCCCTCCACTTT. It codes for CASSGDRGNSPLHF. The V and J genes are TRBV5-1 and TRBJ1-6; 8 bases are shared with TRBD1. This CDR3 is built from 14 residues. The trim removed 4 bases at V and 7 bases at J, leaving 4 bases unmatched. Germline V lookup: CDR1 SGHRS, CDR2 YFSETQ.

The CDR3 DNA is TGTGCCAGCAGTTTAGGTTTATCGGTCCGCTCCTATAATTCACCCCTCCACTTT. Its translation: CASSLGLSVRSYNSPLHF. V is TRBV28 and J is TRBJ1-6, with no clear D. Germline V gene lookup returns CDR1 MDHEN and CDR2 SYDVKM. Between the trimmed V and J ends, which lost 2 bases and 0 bases, there was a span of 14 bases. The CDR3 has 18 amino acids.

This chain connects TRBV9 to TRBJ1-2, with D possibly TRBD1 on 6 matching bases. CDR1 is SGDLS and CDR2 is YYNGEE in the germline V gene. Trimming stripped 0 bases from V and 5 bases from J, with 17 bases between. The CDR3 extends over 16 amino acids. CDR3 coding DNA: TGTGCCAGCAGCGTAGAAGGCGGGGGGCGCCTGTATGGCTACACCTTC. Translated, it gives CASSVEGGGRLYGYTF.

In this sample, this clone turned up once. This chain links TRBV20-1 with TRBJ1-1, with 8 bases lining up with TRBD1. The CDR3 extends over 11 amino acids. J lost 8 bases, V lost 1 base, and 0 bases had no gene match. Looked up from germline, CDR1 is DFQATT and CDR2 is SNEGSKA (reference sequence). This CDR3 is CSARGDREAFF. CDR3 in DNA: TGCAGTGCTAGAGGGGACAGGGAAGCTTTCTTT.

V gene TRBV3-1 (or the pseudogene TRBV3-2) combines with J gene TRBJ1-1; 8 nucleotides line up with TRBD1. The junction had 17 bases not matched to a gene; V was cut back by 4 bases and J by 7 bases. The CDR3 extends over 17 amino acids. The germline V gene has CDR1 LGHDT and CDR2 YNNKEL (reference sequence). The CDR3 DNA follows: TGTGCCAGCAGCCCCAGGACAGGGACCCCCCGGGATGGTGAAGCTTTCTTT. It encodes CASSPRTGTPRDGEAFF.

This clone was seen a single time. V and J are TRBV18 and TRBJ2-7; 8 nucleotides match TRBD1. Trimming took 5 bases from V and 1 from J; bases not matched to a gene: 7. Germline loops: CDR1 KGHSH, CDR2 LQKENI. The CDR3 length is 15 residues. The CDR3 sequence: CASSAGQGLSYEQYF. DNA of the CDR3: TGTGCCAGCTCAGCCGGACAGGGCCTTTCCTACGAGCAGTACTTC.

The chain recombines TRBV11-3 with TRBJ2-2; a weak D match, TRBD2 (6 bases). The CDR3 is made up of 17 amino acids. Germline loops: CDR1 SGHNT, CDR2 YENEEA. V was pared by 5 bases and J by 3 bases, with 19 bases between. The CDR3 bases are TGTGCCAGCAGCCCCGGGGGTTGGAACGCGGACACCGGGGAGCTGTTTTTT. Translated: CASSPGGWNADTGELFF.

V is TRBV11-1 and J is TRBJ2-1; perhaps TRBD1 as D (6 bases). Germline CDR1 reads SGHAT; CDR2 reads FQDESV (reference sequence). The CDR3 length is 15 residues. The germline V and J ends were trimmed by 8 bases and 3 bases, with 17 bases remaining between them. DNA for the CDR3: TGTGCCAGCGGACCGGGACATCAGGACTACAATGAGCAGTTCTTC. It yields the protein CASGPGHQDYNEQFF.

The chain joins TRBV27 to TRBJ2-1, with 15 bases matching TRBD2. V was clipped by 1 base and J by 1 base; unmatched bases: 8. Germline V gives CDR1 MNHEY, CDR2 SMNVEV (reference sequence). The CDR3 consists of 20 residues. The CDR3 DNA reads TGTGCCAGCAGTTTATTGGGGGGGACTAGCGGGAGGACGTCCTACAATGAGCAGTTCTTC. Its protein is CASSLLGGTSGRTSYNEQFF.

The chain uses TRBV28 and TRBJ2-7; no clear D. CDR1 and CDR2 from the germline V gene are MDHEN and SYDVKM. Trimming shortened V by 2 bases and J by 1 base, and 6 bases separated the two germline ends. The CDR3 has 13 residues. The CDR3 bases are TGTGCCAGCAGTTTACTAACTTCCTACGAGCAGTACTTC. It yields the protein CASSLLTSYEQYF. The full variable domain, in which reference TRBV28 and TRBJ2-7 provide the parts outside the CDR3, is DVKVTQSSRYLVKRTGEKVFLECVQDMDHENMFWYRQDPGLGLRLIYFSYDVKMKEKGDIPEGYSVSREKKERFSLILESASTNQTSMYLCASSLLTSYEQYFGPGTRLTVT.

The J gene is TRBJ2-7, the V gene TRBV4-1; 9 bases line up with TRBD1. CDR3 size: 17 residues. The V gene's germline CDR1 is MGHRA and CDR2 YSYEKL. The V segment lost 0 bases and the J segment 4 bases; nucleotides outside the gene matches: 10. CDR3 DNA sequence: TGCGCCAGCAGCCAAGAAGAGCTGGGACAGGGCCATTACGAGCAGTACTTC. It translates to CASSQEELGQGHYEQYF.

The V and J genes are TRBV5-6 and TRBJ1-1; D is unclear. The CDR3 spans 13 residues. V lost 10 bases and J lost 1, with 14 bases in between. Germline CDR1 and CDR2: SGHDT and YYEEEE. The CDR3 loop reads CAWEDSKNTEAFF. DNA for the CDR3: TGTGCCTGGGAGGATAGTAAGAACACTGAAGCTTTCTTT.

This clone was observed once. The V gene is TRBV7-2, the J gene TRBJ2-3; 7 bases line up with TRBD2. Per germline, CDR1 SGHTA and CDR2 FQGNSA. The ends lost 4 bases at V and 3 bases at J; junction bases unmatched: 4. The CDR3 is 14 amino acids. The CDR3 DNA is TGTGCCAGCAGCTCGAGGGGAGGGACAGATACGCAGTATTTT. Translated: CASSSRGGTDTQYF.

The J gene is TRBJ1-4, the V gene TRBV14; TRBD1 aligns across 9 bases. This CDR3 is 21 amino acids long. J gave up 3 bases and V 0 bases, and 17 bases lay outside the gene matches. The germline CDR1 and CDR2 sequences are SGHDN and FVKESK. CDR3 residues: CASSQDTLSRTGETSNEKLFF. CDR3 DNA sequence: TGTGCCAGCAGCCAAGATACCCTCTCTCGGACAGGGGAAACTTCTAATGAAAAACTGTTTTTT.

The V and J genes are TRBV29-1 and TRBJ2-1; 12 bases are a match to TRBD2. The length of the CDR3 is 13 residues. V gave up 7 bases and J gave up 7 bases; unmatched junction bases: 5. In germline, CDR1 is SQVTM, CDR2 ANQGSEA. As DNA, the CDR3 is TGCAGCGCACGACTAGCGGGAGAAAATGAGCAGTTCTTC. Its protein is CSARLAGENEQFF.

The genes are TRBV5-1 and TRBJ2-2; D not resolved. V was shortened by 4 bases and J by 2 bases, with 12 bases between the two germline ends. Germline CDR1 is SGHRS and CDR2 is YFSETQ. The CDR3 sequence is 15 residues long. The CDR3 spells CASSPNNRNTGELFF. CDR3 sequence (DNA): TGCGCCAGCAGCCCTAACAACAGAAACACCGGGGAGCTGTTTTTT.

The rearrangement uses TRBV19 and TRBJ2-3, with unresolved D. The CDR3 runs 15 residues. Germline V gene sequence: CDR1 LNHDA, CDR2 SQIVND (reference sequence). The V gene lost 1 base and the J gene lost 5 bases, with 13 bases spanning the gap. CDR3 residues: CASSIARYPQDTQYF. CDR3 nucleotide sequence: TGTGCCAGTAGTATAGCGAGGTATCCACAAGATACGCAGTATTTT.

The chain combines TRBV11-2 with TRBJ2-1, with 10 bases lining up with TRBD2. The trim removed 4 bases at V and 0 bases at J, leaving 3 bases unmatched. The CDR3 has 16 amino acids. From germline, CDR1 is SGHAT and CDR2 FQNNGV. This CDR3 reads CASSSTSGISYNEQFF. In DNA form, the CDR3 reads TGTGCCAGCAGCTCCACTAGCGGGATCTCCTACAATGAGCAGTTCTTC.

In this sample, this clone turned up a few times. This chain uses TRBV7-9 with TRBJ2-3; D is uncertain. Germline CDR1 and CDR2: SEHNR and FQNEAQ (reference sequence). This CDR3 is 17 amino acids long. Trimming pared 1 base from V and 2 bases from J, leaving 16 bases between. DNA for the CDR3: TGTGCCAGCAGCTTAGTTGGTTTTGGTCAGAACACAGATACGCAGTATTTT. It encodes CASSLVGFGQNTDTQYF.

The J gene is TRBJ2-1, the V gene TRBV20-1; TRBD2 aligns across 7 bases. CDR3 length equals 18 residues. Germline V gene lookup returns CDR1 DFQATT and CDR2 SNEGSKA (reference sequence). The V gene end was trimmed by 3 bases and the J gene end by 1 base; junction bases not matched to a gene: 15. CDR3 sequence reads: CSASGKISGPLSYNEQFF. CDR3 in DNA: TGCAGTGCTAGTGGAAAAATTAGCGGGCCGTTGTCCTACAATGAGCAGTTCTTC.

This chain joins TRBV5-1 and TRBJ1-2, with D perhaps matching TRBD1 (6 bases). The CDR3 is 14 residues long. Per germline, CDR1 SGHRS and CDR2 YFSETQ. V gave up 1 base and J gave up 4 bases, with 11 bases separating them. Written as DNA, the CDR3 is TGCGCCAGCAGCTTGAACAGGGACCCCTATGGCTACACCTTC. Translated, it gives CASSLNRDPYGYTF.